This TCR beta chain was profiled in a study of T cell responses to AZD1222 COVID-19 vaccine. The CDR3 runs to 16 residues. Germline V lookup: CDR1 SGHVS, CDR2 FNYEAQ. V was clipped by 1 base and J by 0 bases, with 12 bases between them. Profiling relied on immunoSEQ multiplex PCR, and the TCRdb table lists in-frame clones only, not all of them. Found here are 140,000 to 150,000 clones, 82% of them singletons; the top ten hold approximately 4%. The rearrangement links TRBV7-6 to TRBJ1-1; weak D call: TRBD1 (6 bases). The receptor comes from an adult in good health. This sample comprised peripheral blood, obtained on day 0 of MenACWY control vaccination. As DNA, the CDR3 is TGTGCCAGCAGCTTAGACAGGGCTAACATGAACACTGAAGCTTTCTTT. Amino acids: CASSLDRANMNTEAFF.